Presented here are 11 T cell receptor beta chains from one specimen sequenced in a study of OX40 agonist ivuxolimab in advanced cancers. The method was immunoSEQ multiplex PCR; TCRdb's version includes in-frame clones alone and lacks a portion of them. The sample carries some 80,000 clones, 85% to 95% recorded once. Sequenced here: CD4+ or CD8+ T cells sorted from blood, sampled in a trial of the OX40 agonist ivuxolimab. Receptors were obtained from an adult with an advanced solid tumor such as melanoma, head and neck, liver or kidney cancer.

The gene calls are TRBV7-8 and TRBJ2-3; D is ambiguous. Trimming removed 5 bases at V and 3 bases at J, with 18 bases between. This CDR3 contains 16 residues. CDR1 is SGHVS, CDR2 FQNEAQ, per germline. CDR3 in amino acids: CASSPAGGPLTDTQYF. CDR3 coding DNA: TGTGCCAGCAGCCCGGCCGGTGGCCCACTTACAGATACGCAGTATTTT.

The chain recombines TRBV4-3 with TRBJ1-2; D gene ambiguous. CDR1 and CDR2 (germline): LGHNA, YSLEER. The CDR3 spans 13 residues. Trimming pared 0 bases from V and 1 base from J, leaving 3 bases between. This CDR3 is CASSQDGNYGYTF. In nucleotides, the CDR3 is TGCGCCAGCAGCCAAGACGGTAACTATGGCTACACCTTC.

The chain has TRBV5-1 and TRBJ1-1, with D uncertain. Trimming took off 2 bases at V and 0 bases at J, with 5 bases between the two ends. The length of the CDR3 is 13 residues. CDR1 and CDR2 (germline): SGHRS, YFSETQ. This CDR3 reads CASSFDMNTEAFF. The CDR3 nucleotides are TGCGCCAGCAGCTTTGATATGAACACTGAAGCTTTCTTT. Variable domain in full (rest from reference TRBV5-1 and TRBJ1-1): KAGVTQTPRYLIKTRGQQVTLSCSPISGHRSVSWYQQTPGQGLQFLFEYFSETQRNKGNFPGRFSGRQFSNSRSEMNVSTLELGDSALYLCASSFDMNTEAFFGQGTRLTVV.

This rearrangement joins TRBV11-3 to TRBJ2-2, with D perhaps being TRBD1 or TRBD2 (6 bases each). Germline V lookup: CDR1 SGHNT, CDR2 YENEEA. This CDR3 comprises 16 residues. V gave up 0 bases and J gave up 5 bases, with 13 bases separating them. CDR3 loop: CASSLEGWRGTGELFF. The CDR3 DNA follows: TGTGCCAGCAGCTTAGAGGGCTGGAGGGGGACCGGGGAGCTGTTTTTT.

This rearrangement joins TRBV27 to TRBJ2-7; D is possibly TRBD1 (6 bases). The CDR3 covers 16 residues. Germline V lookup: CDR1 MNHEY, CDR2 SMNVEV (reference sequence). V shed 8 bases and J shed 6 bases, with 26 bases lying between them. The CDR3: CASGGPRDAQGGEQYF. The DNA of the CDR3 is TGTGCCAGCGGGGGTCCCAGAGACGCTCAAGGGGGCGAGCAGTACTTC.

J is TRBJ1-1 and V is TRBV5-1; perhaps TRBD1 as D (5 bases). This CDR3 region has 11 residues. With 5 bases removed from V and 6 bases from J, the gap between germline ends came to 8 bases. Germline V gene data show CDR1 as SGHRS and CDR2 as YFSETQ. CDR3 sequence (DNA): TGCGCCAGCAGTCTAGGGGCTGAAGCTTTCTTT. It specifies CASSLGAEAFF.

The V and J genes are TRBV9 and TRBJ2-7, with D possibly TRBD2 on 6 matching bases. Trimming shortened V by 1 base and J by 1 base, and 12 bases separated the two germline ends. CDR1 and CDR2 (germline): SGDLS, YYNGEE. CDR3 length equals 15 residues. The CDR3 is CASSVYRERSYEQYF. Written as DNA, the CDR3 is TGTGCCAGCAGCGTATATCGGGAGCGATCCTACGAGCAGTACTTC.

The CDR3 coding sequence is TGTGCCAGCAGTGCCGCTCTAGATGAGCAGTACTTC. This translates into CASSAALDEQYF. The chain employs TRBV6-6 and TRBJ2-7; no definite D call. Germline V gene sequence: CDR1 MNHNY, CDR2 SVGAGI (reference sequence). Trimming took off 5 bases at V and 7 bases at J, with 12 bases between the two ends. The CDR3 sequence is 12 residues long.

The chain joins TRBV9 to TRBJ2-5, with D tentatively TRBD2 (6 bases). Per the germline V gene, CDR1 is SGDLS and CDR2 is YYNGEE. This CDR3 is 15 amino acids long. V lost 0 bases to trimming and J lost 3 bases, with 12 bases between them. CDR3 loop: CASSVAAGGKETQYF. The CDR3, as DNA: TGTGCCAGCAGCGTAGCAGCCGGGGGAAAAGAGACCCAGTACTTC. The variable domain in full, with the rest retrieved from reference TRBV9 and TRBJ2-5, is DSGVTQTPKHLITATGQRVTLRCSPRSGDLSVYWYQQSLDQGLQFLIQYYNGEERAKGNILERFSAQQFPDLHSELNLSSLELGDSALYFCASSVAAGGKETQYFGPGTRLLVL.

The chain links TRBV6-5 to TRBJ2-7; the D gene is possibly TRBD1 (5 bases). Germline assignment: CDR1 MNHEY and CDR2 SVGAGI. This CDR3 region has 16 residues. V was trimmed by 3 bases and J by 0 bases, leaving 15 bases between them. Here the CDR3 reads CASSYSIRTSSYEQYF. The CDR3 bases are TGTGCCAGCAGTTATTCTATCAGGACAAGCTCCTACGAGCAGTACTTC.

The chain has TRBV28 and TRBJ1-5; no clear D gene. V was shortened by 6 bases and J by 0 bases, with 15 bases between the two germline ends. CDR3 length: 16 amino acids. Germline values: CDR1 MDHEN, CDR2 SYDVKM. The CDR3 DNA is TGTGCCAGCAGCAGGACGGGGAGGGCTAGCAATCAGCCCCAGCATTTT. Translation: CASSRTGRASNQPQHF. The full variable domain, completed using reference TRBV28 and TRBJ1-5, is DVKVTQSSRYLVKRTGEKVFLECVQDMDHENMFWYRQDPGLGLRLIYFSYDVKMKEKGDIPEGYSVSREKKERFSLILESASTNQTSMYLCASSRTGRASNQPQHFGDGTRLSIL.